A selection of T cell receptor beta chains follows, all from one sample in a study of blood T cells in healthy people across ages. Each CDR3 protein is one row after TCRdb ran MiXCR on the 5' RACE reads. The data show fewer than 800,000 distinct CDR3 sequences, roughly 25% seen once. A further study also used this sample, focusing on T cells of mothers and their children.

Sequenced sample: blood. These receptors were collected from a boy younger than 18 in good health. Each CDR3 is given with its conserved first and last residue. D genes are given only for firm matches. Clone size is shown for a subset of rows, as once, few, many or a class of expanded clone.

j_call: TRBJ2-7
d_call: -
v_call: TRBV4-3
clone_size: -
cdr3_aa: CASSQDPNGLQYF
cdr3_nt: TGCGCCAGCAGCCAAGATCCCAACGGACTTCAGTACTTC

j_call: TRBJ2-1
d_call: -
v_call: TRBV7-9
clone_size: few
cdr3_aa: CASSGVGHNEQFF
cdr3_nt: TGTGCCAGCAGCGGAGTAGGGCACAATGAGCAGTTCTTC

j_call: TRBJ1-1
d_call: -
v_call: TRBV5-1
clone_size: -
cdr3_aa: CASSPARGEAFF
cdr3_nt: TGCGCCAGCAGCCCGGCGAGGGGTGAAGCTTTCTTT

j_call: TRBJ1-5
d_call: -
v_call: TRBV5-1
clone_size: few
cdr3_aa: CASSKGWDQPQHF
cdr3_nt: TGCGCCAGCAGTAAGGGGTGGGATCAGCCCCAGCATTTT

j_call: TRBJ1-4
d_call: -
v_call: TRBV6-5
clone_size: -
cdr3_aa: CASSYSRTNEKLFF
cdr3_nt: TGTGCCAGCAGTTACTCCAGGACTAATGAAAAACTGTTTTTT

j_call: TRBJ2-7
d_call: -
v_call: TRBV28
clone_size: -
cdr3_aa: CASSLSGVEGNEQYF
cdr3_nt: TGTGCCAGCAGTTTGTCGGGAGTGGAGGGCAACGAGCAGTACTTC

j_call: TRBJ1-1
d_call: -
v_call: TRBV6-2/TRBV6-3
clone_size: few
cdr3_aa: CASSYSRTDTEAFF
cdr3_nt: TGTGCCAGCAGTTACTCCCGGACAGACACTGAAGCTTTCTTT

j_call: TRBJ2-7
d_call: TRBD2
v_call: TRBV12-3/TRBV12-4
clone_size: few
cdr3_aa: CASTFLAGAISYEQYF
cdr3_nt: TGTGCCAGCACCTTTTTGGCGGGAGCCATCTCCTACGAGCAGTACTTC

j_call: TRBJ2-1
d_call: TRBD2
v_call: TRBV28
clone_size: -
cdr3_aa: CASRSLPGASGYNEQFF
cdr3_nt: TGTGCCAGCAGATCCCTCCCGGGGGCTAGCGGGTACAATGAGCAGTTCTTC

j_call: TRBJ1-4
d_call: -
v_call: TRBV29-1
clone_size: -
cdr3_aa: CSVRGAQPSAPSLHSNEKLFF
cdr3_nt: TGCAGCGTTCGCGGGGCGCAACCATCCGCTCCCTCCCTCCACTCGAATGAAAAACTGTTTTTT

j_call: TRBJ1-1
d_call: TRBD1
v_call: TRBV29-1
clone_size: few
cdr3_aa: CSVAQGTNTEAFF
cdr3_nt: TGCAGCGTCGCACAGGGGACGAACACTGAAGCTTTCTTT

j_call: TRBJ2-3
d_call: -
v_call: TRBV21-1
clone_size: -
cdr3_aa: CASSRGLAGASDTQYF
cdr3_nt: TGTGCCAGCAGCAGGGGACTAGCGGGAGCGTCTGATACGCAGTATTTT

j_call: TRBJ2-1
d_call: -
v_call: TRBV29-1
clone_size: few
cdr3_aa: CSSREEGGNEQFF
cdr3_nt: TGCAGCTCCCGAGAAGAGGGCGGCAATGAGCAGTTCTTC

j_call: TRBJ1-4
d_call: TRBD1
v_call: TRBV15
clone_size: few
cdr3_aa: CATSRGQGRTNEKLFF
cdr3_nt: TGTGCCACCAGCAGAGGACAGGGTAGAACTAATGAAAAACTGTTTTTT

j_call: TRBJ1-5
d_call: TRBD1
v_call: TRBV12-5
clone_size: few
cdr3_aa: CASGSGQGEQPQHF
cdr3_nt: TGTGCTAGTGGCTCGGGACAGGGGGAGCAGCCCCAGCATTTT

j_call: TRBJ1-6
d_call: TRBD1
v_call: TRBV5-6
clone_size: few
cdr3_aa: CASSLRVRGGSPLHF
cdr3_nt: TGTGCCAGCAGCCTGCGGGTCAGGGGGGGATCACCCCTCCACTTT

j_call: TRBJ2-5
d_call: -
v_call: TRBV4-2
clone_size: -
cdr3_aa: CASSQEGGQGGQETQYF
cdr3_nt: TGTGCCAGCAGCCAAGAAGGCGGCCAGGGGGGCCAAGAGACCCAGTACTTC

j_call: TRBJ1-3
d_call: -
v_call: TRBV7-7
clone_size: -
cdr3_aa: CASSSSPGAGNTIYF
cdr3_nt: TGTGCTAGCAGCTCCAGCCCAGGGGCTGGAAACACCATATATTTT

j_call: TRBJ2-7
d_call: -
v_call: TRBV4-2
clone_size: few
cdr3_aa: CASSHLQGSYEQYF
cdr3_nt: TGTGCCAGCAGCCACCTTCAGGGCTCCTACGAGCAGTACTTC

j_call: TRBJ2-5
d_call: -
v_call: TRBV7-2
clone_size: few
cdr3_aa: CASRPPGQETQYF
cdr3_nt: TGTGCCAGCAGACCTCCAGGCCAAGAGACCCAGTACTTC

j_call: TRBJ2-3
d_call: -
v_call: TRBV7-9
clone_size: -
cdr3_aa: CASSLGLNPQYF
cdr3_nt: TGTGCCAGCAGCTTGGGCCTCAACCCCCAGTATTTT

j_call: TRBJ2-5
d_call: -
v_call: TRBV7-2
clone_size: -
cdr3_aa: CASRGLALETQYF
cdr3_nt: TGTGCCAGCAGGGGGCTCGCGTTAGAGACCCAGTACTTC

j_call: TRBJ1-1
d_call: -
v_call: TRBV29-1
clone_size: -
cdr3_aa: CSVLQGNTEAFF
cdr3_nt: TGCAGCGTATTACAGGGGAACACTGAAGCTTTCTTT

j_call: TRBJ2-1
d_call: TRBD2
v_call: TRBV5-1
clone_size: -
cdr3_aa: CASISSGGGNEQFF
cdr3_nt: TGCGCCAGCATCTCCAGCGGGGGGGGCAATGAGCAGTTCTTC

j_call: TRBJ2-1
d_call: TRBD2
v_call: TRBV4-2
clone_size: -
cdr3_aa: CASSQVLAGGRNEQFF
cdr3_nt: TGTGCCAGCAGCCAAGTTCTAGCGGGGGGGCGAAATGAGCAGTTCTTC

j_call: TRBJ2-7
d_call: TRBD2
v_call: TRBV29-1
clone_size: -
cdr3_aa: CSVLAGISYEQYF
cdr3_nt: TGCAGCGTACTAGCGGGGATCTCCTACGAGCAGTACTTC

j_call: TRBJ1-3
d_call: TRBD1
v_call: TRBV5-1
clone_size: -
cdr3_aa: CASSSRDRSSGNTIYF
cdr3_nt: TGCGCCAGCAGCTCAAGGGACAGAAGCTCTGGAAACACCATATATTTT

j_call: TRBJ2-7
d_call: -
v_call: TRBV6-1
clone_size: -
cdr3_aa: CASRGGPNEQYF
cdr3_nt: TGTGCCAGCAGGGGGGGCCCCAACGAGCAGTACTTC

j_call: TRBJ2-2
d_call: TRBD1
v_call: TRBV10-3
clone_size: -
cdr3_aa: CATRQGDTGELFF
cdr3_nt: TGTGCCACTCGACAGGGAGACACCGGGGAGCTGTTTTTT